This TCR beta chain was sequenced in a study of low-dose radiotherapy and immunotherapy resistance in tumors. Study-level background: Each fraction for Cohort 1 was 0.5 Gy, given every 2 weeks, and the total came to 6.5 Gy. Cyclophosphamide went in intravenously at 200 mg/m2 every two weeks, one day before radiation and immunotherapy.

Alpha and beta chains were covered, as first-strand cDNA relied on TRAV- and TRBV-specific primers. A constant-region primer paired with the V-primer adapter amplified TCRs over about 19 PCR cycles. TCRdb itself ran the reads through MiXCR, one entry per CDR3 protein. The sample lists some 71,000 distinct CDR3 sequences, less than 35% occurring once. The CDR3 is 17 amino acids. J was trimmed by 1 base and V by 3 bases; bases with no gene match: 1. Germline V gives CDR1 SGHTA, CDR2 FQGNSA. As for time point: before trial treatment. Enrollment required an advanced solid tumor negative for tumor-infiltrating lymphocytes. There are many counts of this clonotype.

This clonotype was sampled from a female donor with ovarian cancer. V is TRBV7-2 and J is TRBJ2-2; 14 bases are a match to TRBD2. Sample: PBMCs, taken before treatment. CDR3 sequence: CASSLTSGGGNTGELFF. The CDR3 region has the DNA TGTGCCAGCAGCTTGACTAGCGGGGGGGGGAACACCGGGGAGCTGTTTTTT.